Here is one T cell receptor beta chain with its context. The antigen remains unidentified. With 60 Vbeta and 13 Jbeta primers, the PCR was carried out. In the authors' workflow: Among the unique TCR beta chains that a later analysis counted, about 84 million in all, roughly 11 million were shared. TCRdb's copy holds only in-frame clones and misses some; the assay was immunoSEQ multiplex PCR. The V and J calls and clone size are taken from that table; D and trimming were inferred from the DNA. Seen here are 100,000 to 150,000 clones, about 81% observed once, and the top ten hold 0.95% to 1.4%. These data belong to a study of cytomegalovirus exposure and HLA in healthy donors. Overall study: Earlier sequencing of 150 million to 200 million T cells yielded approximately 100 million unique TCR beta sequences. General study results and limits: The authors listed some 160 TCR beta chains as cytomegalovirus-associated. In a later analysis, across HLA loci, associated TCR counts were highest for DRB1, lowest for HLA-C.

Per germline, CDR1 MGHRA and CDR2 YSYEKL. The CDR3 contains 16 residues. The V segment lost 0 bases and the J segment 11 bases; nucleotides outside the gene matches: 8. The receptor was derived from a woman aged 25 to 39 in good health and CMV-seronegative. The chain is built from TRBV4-1 and TRBJ1-6; 9 bases fit TRBD1. Input material: PBMCs. In nucleotides, the CDR3 is TGCGCCAGCAGCCAAGATGCGGGACAGGGAAGGACACCCCTCCACTTT. Translating it yields CASSQDAGQGRTPLHF.